This T cell receptor (beta chain) was captured by sequencing in a study of Ad26.COV2.S vaccination and SARS-CoV-2 variants. Libraries were prepared by immunoSEQ multiplex PCR; TCRdb keeps only in-frame clonotypes and omits some of them. The sample holds about 470,000 clones; about 92% are singletons and the top ten take roughly 3.9%. The germline V gene encodes CDR1 SGHRS and CDR2 YFSETQ. V lost 1 base, J lost 4 bases, and 9 bases stayed unmatched. This CDR3 has 16 amino acids. Specified treatment: roughly 19 received Ad26.COV2.S at low or high dose, single or two shots; 5 received placebo; per-sample allocation not given. The samples date from day 63 after the first vaccine or placebo injection.

The rearrangement joins TRBV5-1 to TRBJ2-5; 8 bases align to TRBD2. The sequence derives from a person between 18 and 65 years old who received the Ad26.COV2.S COVID-19 vaccine or a placebo. The specimen comprised peripheral blood, sampled in a trial of Ad26.COV2.S vaccine versus placebo. CDR3 in amino acids: CASSLLGAGGSETQYF. CDR3 DNA: TGCGCCAGCAGCTTGTTGGGGGCGGGGGGATCAGAGACCCAGTACTTC.